This T cell receptor beta chain was found in a study of tumor-infiltrating lymphocytes in primary liver carcinoma. Only one count was recorded for this clonotype. A much larger clone sits a single nucleotide away, making a read error possible. CDR3 length: 12 residues. Germline CDR1 is SGHNT and CDR2 is YYREEE (reference sequence). The researchers obtained blood RNA from unsorted whole blood and also extracted germline DNA. The researchers produced TCR beta cDNA from roughly 500 ng total RNA with a constant-region primer. ARM-PCR was slightly modified, and three nested multiplex PCR rounds with it gave rise to the TCR beta libraries. Each of the first two PCR rounds ran approximately 10 cycles with TRBV1-TRBV30 forward and C-beta reverse primers. One entry per CDR3 protein results from TCRdb running MiXCR on the multiplex PCR reads. The sample includes approximately 310,000 distinct CDR3 sequences, about 60% of them seen just once.

The sequence was obtained from a man aged 40-50 years with primary liver carcinoma and hepatitis B virus infection. The chain couples TRBV5-4 to TRBJ2-7; the D is unclear. The sequenced sample was peripheral blood. The CDR3 loop is CASSLTSTALNF. CDR3 in DNA: TGTGCCAGCAGCCTCACCTCCACGGCCCTTAACTTC.